This T cell receptor beta chain is drawn from a study of T cells in localized non-small cell lung cancer. Some clones are missing from TCRdb's copy, which holds only in-frame ones; the method was immunoSEQ multiplex PCR. The sample has more than 700 clones, about a fifth seen once. The sampled adjacent lung lay at least 2 cm from the tumor margin and showed no atypia. The sequence was obtained from an older female donor with stage I lung adenocarcinoma. Sequences were derived from normal lung tissue next to the tumor, sampled before any cancer treatment.

CDR3 nucleotides: TGCAGCGTTACCGACAGGGGGTATGGCTACACCTTC. It codes for CSVTDRGYGYTF. V gene TRBV29-1 combines with J gene TRBJ1-2; 9 nucleotides agree with TRBD1. Trimming took 5 bases from V and 5 from J; bases not matched to a gene: 3. CDR3 length: 12 amino acids. Germline loops: CDR1 SQVTM, CDR2 ANQGSEA.